This TCR beta chain was sequenced in a study of response to subunit inactivated influenza vaccine. Study results and limitations: Authors suggested each seasonal flu vaccination may recruit only limited numbers of new T cells.

This CDR3 has 15 residues. Trimming shortened V by 2 bases and J by 3 bases, and 11 bases separated the two germline ends. Turning to this clonotype: Its antigen is as yet unknown.

MiXCR, applied by TCRdb to the RT-PCR reads, yields one record per CDR3 protein. Of around 500,000 distinct CDR3 sequences in the sample, roughly 9.7% were seen once. The material was PBMCs from blood, obtained 40 to 50 days after vaccination. This sequence was found in a man aged 50 to 59 who received an inactivated influenza vaccine. V is TRBV12-3 or TRBV12-4 and J is TRBJ1-3, with a weak D call TRBD1 (5 bases). The CDR3 sequence: CASSLLSGLGNTIYF. The CDR3 DNA sequence: TGTGCCAGCAGTTTATTATCAGGGCTTGGAAACACCATATATTTT.